This T cell receptor beta chain was observed in a study of tissue T cells after allogeneic stem cell transplantation (dated by TCRdb to about 2022). About the investigation overall: If a tissue had multiple samples, a pathologist reviewed H&E sections so that samples with histologically apparent lymphocytes got priority for sequencing. The study profiled TCR beta repertoires across many tissues from research autopsies of patients with and without GVHD, plus mouse models of GVHD. The human part of the study was a prospective observational study with no blinding and no randomization.

CDR1 SGHNT and CDR2 YYREEE were looked up in the germline V gene (reference sequence). Cut back by 0 bases and 4 bases, the V and J ends lie 10 bases apart. Its CDR3 holds 14 amino acids, cysteine through phenylalanine. CDR3 DNA only is kept here, 42 bases in frame from base 1. Receptor amplification or capture employed the immunoSEQ multiplex PCR assay. TCRbeta CDR3 sequencing was performed at survey depth by Adaptive Biotechnologies, and CDR3 sequences, V/J genes, productive frequency and template counts were reported. TCR beta CDR3 regions were amplified from genomic DNA instead of RNA. The study's own analysis went as follows. Jensen-Shannon divergence was used to quantify pairwise repertoire overlap between tissues, with a value of 1 indicating complete divergence and a value of 0 indicating identical repertoires. Tissues were clustered by single-linkage agglomerative hierarchical clustering of pairwise JSD values and displayed as dendrograms. GLIPH2 was run on all patient samples with simulation_depth 1000, kmer_min_depth 3, cdr3_length_cutoff 8, keeping groups with more than two unique CDR3s. In a standardized tissue-overlap score, Jaccard GLIPH-group overlap across patients was extrapolated to a standard repertoire size of 1000 clones. Linear mixed-effect models, with tissue included as a fixed effect and individual included as a random effect, were used to assess associations of diversity with clinical or experimental variables. TCRdb retrieved this table from immuneACCESS and kept in-frame rearrangements only. Not all clones are present; in checked studies, unresolved V genes account for under half, and no reason is known for the remainder. V and J calls and clone size come straight from that table; D and trimming were deduced from the DNA. The sample table holds 9,700 or so clones, of which under 80% were seen once. Around 26% of the sample is held by the ten biggest clonotypes.

This clone occurred a few times. Its antigen target is currently unknown. No quality values exist for individual bases; no much larger clone is one base distant. The research as a whole found: Only a few T cell clones appeared in more than one patient, yet motif-based clustering showed tissue-specific repertoire signatures that were shared between patients. In both patients and mice, T cells from blood and spleen covered only a limited part of the TCR repertoire found in tissues. Within patients, how anatomically similar tissues were was a major factor shaping TCR repertoire composition, regardless of disease or transplant status. For the non-GVHD comparator patients, no blood samples were available. A small and clinically heterogeneous patient cohort was studied, and sampling depth was acknowledged as a limitation. Which tissue TCRs were alloreactive or antigen-specific was not determined in the study, and some clones might have been persisting host cells.

The sample's time point label is to be understood as: human tissue collected at research (rapid) autopsy. Three non-HCT comparator patients who had other cancers, at least five GI tract samples, and no known GI disease at death were chosen retrospectively. Autopsy tissues, which were obtained after a median post-mortem interval of approximately 10 hours, included GI sites from esophagus to rectum, liver, skin and lymphoid organs including spleen. Each autopsy specimen was cut in two, with one portion flash-frozen in liquid nitrogen and the remainder formalin-fixed, and the outer muscle layers of GI specimens were removed. Genomic DNA was extracted from frozen tissues using the Mag-Bind Blood & Tissue DNA HDQ 96 Kit on a Chemagic 360 or the DNeasy Blood & Tissue Kit. Because of concern about red blood cell contamination, extracted DNA was further purified using the Genomic DNA Clean & Concentrator-25 kit.

The chain is encoded by TRBV5-4 joined to TRBJ2-5, with the D gene not confidently named. The clonotype originates from a male donor aged 60 or over with lung cancer. Sequences were derived from tissue from the stomach, sampled at autopsy. The encoded CDR3 is CASSLAVPAETQYF. The nucleotides are TGTGCCAGCAGCTTGGCCGTCCCCGCAGAGACCCAGTACTTC.